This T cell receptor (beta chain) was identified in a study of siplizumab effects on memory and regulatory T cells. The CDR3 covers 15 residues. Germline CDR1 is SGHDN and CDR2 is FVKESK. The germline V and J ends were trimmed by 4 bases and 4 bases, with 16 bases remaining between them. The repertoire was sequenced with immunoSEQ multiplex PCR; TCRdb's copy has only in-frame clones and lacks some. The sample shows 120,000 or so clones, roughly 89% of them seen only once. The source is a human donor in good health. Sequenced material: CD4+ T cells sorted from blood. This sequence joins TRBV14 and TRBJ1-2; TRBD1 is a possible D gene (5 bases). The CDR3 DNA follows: TGTGCCAGCAGCCCTCCCGGGGCTAATCTCTATGGCTACACCTTC. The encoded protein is CASSPPGANLYGYTF.